The rows below give T cell receptor beta chains drawn from one sample of a study of T cells in Graves' hyperthyroidism and ophthalmopathy. TCRdb fed the multiplex PCR reads into MiXCR, producing one record per CDR3 protein. The sample yields around 600,000 distinct CDR3 sequences, 15% to 19% seen once. Sample: blood. Receptor source: a woman aged 30 to 39 with Graves' hyperthyroidism. The CDR3 runs from the conserved cysteine through the conserved F or W. Fields, in order: clone size, J gene, D gene, V gene, CDR3 DNA, CDR3 protein. The D gene is left open where the match is weak. Some rows have no size entry. The others give once, few or many, or a class for an expanded clone.

clone_size: many
j_call: TRBJ2-1
d_call: .
v_call: TRBV11-2
cdr3_nt: TGTGCCAGCAGCCCCTCAGCGGGTATCAATGAGCAGTTCTTC
cdr3_aa: CASSPSAGINEQFF

clone_size: .
j_call: TRBJ1-1
d_call: TRBD1
v_call: TRBV28
cdr3_nt: TGTGCCAGCAGTCCCCTGACAGGGGGCCATGAAGCTTTCTTT
cdr3_aa: CASSPLTGGHEAFF

clone_size: .
j_call: TRBJ2-1
d_call: .
v_call: TRBV4-1
cdr3_nt: TGCGCCAGCAGTGGGATGACTAGCTCCTACAATGAGCAGTTCTTC
cdr3_aa: CASSGMTSSYNEQFF

clone_size: many
j_call: TRBJ1-5
d_call: .
v_call: TRBV3-1
cdr3_nt: TGTGCCAGCAGCCAAGGAAATAGCAATCAGCCCCAGCATTTT
cdr3_aa: CASSQGNSNQPQHF

clone_size: .
j_call: TRBJ1-5
d_call: .
v_call: TRBV7-2
cdr3_nt: TGTGCCAGCAGCAGAGGGCATAGGAGCAATCAGCCCCAGCATTTT
cdr3_aa: CASSRGHRSNQPQHF

clone_size: .
j_call: TRBJ2-7
d_call: .
v_call: TRBV5-6
cdr3_nt: TGTGCCAGCAGCTTGGAAGGCACTTCTTGGGAGCAGTACTTC
cdr3_aa: CASSLEGTSWEQYF

clone_size: .
j_call: TRBJ2-7
d_call: TRBD2
v_call: TRBV7-2
cdr3_nt: TGTGCCAGCAGCTTACTGGGGGGGGGAATGGCCGAGCAGTACTTC
cdr3_aa: CASSLLGGGMAEQYF

clone_size: many
j_call: TRBJ2-1
d_call: TRBD1
v_call: TRBV9
cdr3_nt: TGTGCCAGCAGCGTTTTGGGACAGGGGGCCGATGAGCAGTTCTTC
cdr3_aa: CASSVLGQGADEQFF

clone_size: many
j_call: TRBJ2-7
d_call: TRBD1
v_call: TRBV20-1
cdr3_nt: TGCAGTGCTAGACCGGGGGGACAGGGTGAGAGGTCCTACGAGCAGTACTTC
cdr3_aa: CSARPGGQGERSYEQYF

clone_size: many
j_call: TRBJ2-1
d_call: TRBD1
v_call: TRBV19
cdr3_nt: TGTGCCAGTAGCATAGGACAGGGGTTATGGAATGAGCAGTTCTTC
cdr3_aa: CASSIGQGLWNEQFF

clone_size: .
j_call: TRBJ2-1
d_call: TRBD2
v_call: TRBV20-1
cdr3_nt: TGCAGTGCTAACCCTAGCGGGAGCCCCTACAATGAGCAGTTCTTC
cdr3_aa: CSANPSGSPYNEQFF

clone_size: .
j_call: TRBJ1-2
d_call: TRBD1
v_call: TRBV10-3
cdr3_nt: TGTGCCATCAGTCGGGACAGGCCCTTCGTCACCTTC
cdr3_aa: CAISRDRPFVTF

clone_size: .
j_call: TRBJ1-2
d_call: .
v_call: TRBV6-9
cdr3_nt: TGTGCCAGCAGTTACTTGGGGATAGGGGACTATGGCTACACCTTC
cdr3_aa: CASSYLGIGDYGYTF

clone_size: few
j_call: TRBJ2-5
d_call: TRBD2
v_call: TRBV4-2
cdr3_nt: TGTGCCAGCAGCCAACTCGGGGGGGGGGCAGTTCAAGAGACCCAGTACTTC
cdr3_aa: CASSQLGGGAVQETQYF

clone_size: .
j_call: TRBJ1-1
d_call: .
v_call: TRBV6-6
cdr3_nt: TGTGCCAGCAGTTACTCAGATATTGCCACTGAAGCTTTCTTT
cdr3_aa: CASSYSDIATEAFF

clone_size: .
j_call: TRBJ2-3
d_call: TRBD2
v_call: TRBV27
cdr3_nt: TGTGCCAGCAGTTTGGCTAGCGGGGGATGGCAGTATTTT
cdr3_aa: CASSLASGGWQYF

clone_size: .
j_call: TRBJ2-7
d_call: .
v_call: TRBV27
cdr3_nt: TGTGCCAGCAACCCCCGGGGGAGCTCCTACGAGCAGTACTTC
cdr3_aa: CASNPRGSSYEQYF

clone_size: .
j_call: TRBJ2-1
d_call: .
v_call: TRBV27
cdr3_nt: TGTGCCAGCAGTTTCATTCGGGATAGTGTTAATGAGCAGTTCTTC
cdr3_aa: CASSFIRDSVNEQFF

clone_size: many
j_call: TRBJ2-2
d_call: .
v_call: TRBV30
cdr3_nt: TGTGCCTGGAGATTTCAATCCGGGGAGCTGTTTTTT
cdr3_aa: CAWRFQSGELFF

clone_size: many
j_call: TRBJ1-6
d_call: .
v_call: TRBV28
cdr3_nt: TGTGCCAGCACTCATAATTCACCCCTCCACTTT
cdr3_aa: CASTHNSPLHF

clone_size: many
j_call: TRBJ1-1
d_call: TRBD1
v_call: TRBV6-1
cdr3_nt: TGTGCCAGCACCGAAGGGGGCGCGAACACTGAAGCTTTCTTT
cdr3_aa: CASTEGGANTEAFF

clone_size: .
j_call: TRBJ2-7
d_call: .
v_call: TRBV6-4
cdr3_nt: TGTGCCAGCAGTGACTCAAAGCGTCACTCCTACGAGCAGTACTTC
cdr3_aa: CASSDSKRHSYEQYF

clone_size: many
j_call: TRBJ2-7
d_call: .
v_call: TRBV10-3
cdr3_nt: TGTGCCATCAGGACGACAGGATCCTACGAGCAGTACTTC
cdr3_aa: CAIRTTGSYEQYF